This T cell receptor beta chain was observed in a study of T cell repertoires in cytomegalovirus infection. About the research overall: Public signatures in TCR beta pointed to CMV infection and matching HLA type. Study findings and constraints: HLA-C-restricted CMV-specific TCR beta clonotypes were dominant in the ex vivo response. Adding up the frequency of public TCR beta families identified people who carried CMV plus the relevant HLA.

Per germline, CDR1 SGHTA and CDR2 FQGTGA. The CDR3 length is 15 residues. The ends lost 5 bases at V and 3 bases at J; junction bases unmatched: 8. This clonotype was seen a few times. What it recognizes is unknown. TCRdb analysed the reads with MiXCR anew, one entry per CDR3 protein. The data contain over 300,000 distinct CDR3 sequences, around a tenth of them singletons. The TCR sequence derives from a human donor in good health (CMV status not recorded). Some clones in this sample may be carry-over from other donors' samples. The chain carries TRBV7-3 and TRBJ1-2; 8 bases are shared with TRBD1. The sequencing sample was made of PBMCs. CDR3 nucleotides: TGTGCCAGCAGCCCGGGACAGGCTTCCGACTATGGCTACACCTTC. Translation gives CASSPGQASDYGYTF.